Below are 26 T cell receptor beta chains sequenced from a single sample in a study of cytomegalovirus exposure and HLA in healthy donors. Primers: 60 Vbeta forward and 13 Jbeta reverse. Only in-frame clones appear in the TCRdb table, and some are missing; sequencing was by immunoSEQ multiplex PCR. Altogether about 190,000 clones are present, roughly 80% being singletons, with the ten largest covering around 1.7%. The sequencing input was PBMCs. The receptor set was obtained from a woman aged 18-29 years in good health and CMV-seronegative.

This chain connects TRBV13 to TRBJ2-7; D might be TRBD2 (6 bases). The length of the CDR3 is 14 residues. Germline loops: CDR1 PRHDT, CDR2 FYEKMQ (reference sequence). V gave up 3 bases and J gave up 3 bases, with 12 bases separating them. For the CDR3, the DNA is TGTGCCAGCAGCTTCATCCAGCGGGTCTACGAGCAGTACGTC. Its protein is CASSFIQRVYEQYV.

The genes are TRBV4-1 and TRBJ2-1, with a tentative D call TRBD1 (5 bases). The CDR3 has 11 residues. From germline, CDR1 is MGHRA and CDR2 YSYEKL. V was clipped by 2 bases and J by 10 bases, with 6 bases between them. DNA for the CDR3: TGCGCCAGCAGCCAACAGGGAGAGCAGTTCTTC. Its translation: CASSQQGEQFF.

V usage is TRBV2 and J usage is TRBJ2-2, with D uncertain. CDR3 size: 13 residues. Trimming stripped 6 bases from V and 5 bases from J, with 10 bases between. CDR1 is SNHLY, CDR2 FYNNEI, per germline. The CDR3 nucleotides are TGTGCCAGCAGGCTGGGCCTTACCGGGGAGCTGTTTTTT. Translating it yields CASRLGLTGELFF.

The rearrangement links TRBV4-3 to TRBJ1-2; unclear D gene. The CDR3 extends over 15 amino acids. Trimming removed 3 bases at V and 7 bases at J, with 18 bases between. Germline V gives CDR1 LGHNA, CDR2 YSLEER. DNA of the CDR3: TGCGCCAGCAGCCAGGGTTGGACGTTGGAGGTTGGCTACACCTTC. It yields the protein CASSQGWTLEVGYTF.

This clone occurred a few times. Likely a read error: the CDR3 ends without its conserved phenylalanine or tryptophan. No DNA is shown, since the ends of the CDR3 on it are uncertain; the CDR3 is the one TCRdb lists. The V and J genes are TRBV28 and TRBJ1-1. The CDR3 length is 11 residues, termini included. CDR1 and CDR2 (germline): MDHEN, SYDVKM. The CDR3 loop is CASSLIRGTGR.

The chain links TRBV28 to TRBJ1-3; no firm D call. The CDR3 sequence is 15 residues long. Germline V gene sequence: CDR1 MDHEN, CDR2 SYDVKM. Trimming left V 3 bases short and J 0 bases short, with 9 bases between. In DNA, the CDR3 is TGTGCCAGCAGTTTTGGCGGGAGCTCTGGAAACACCATATATTTT. Translated: CASSFGGSSGNTIYF.

Concerning this clone: Other DNA sequences in the same sample also yield this CDR3. This chain connects TRBV19 to TRBJ2-7, with D perhaps TRBD2 (5 bases). The V end was cut by 1 base, the J end by 0 bases, with 7 bases between. In germline, CDR1 is LNHDA, CDR2 SQIVND (reference sequence). This CDR3 spans 14 amino acids. DNA for the CDR3: TGTGCCAGTAGTATAGTTGGGAGCTCCTACGAGCAGTACTTC. Translated: CASSIVGSSYEQYF.

This chain uses TRBV5-4 with TRBJ2-2; TRBD1 matches 11 bases. Losses at the gene ends were 4 bases for V and 5 bases for J; bases not matched to a gene: 7. Germline CDR1 SGHNT, CDR2 YYREEE (reference sequence). This CDR3 contains 16 residues. The CDR3: CASSPAGTGGTGELFF. For the CDR3, the DNA is TGTGCCAGCAGCCCCGCAGGGACAGGGGGGACCGGGGAGCTGTTTTTT.

The chain links TRBV30 to TRBJ2-1; D perhaps matches TRBD2 (6 bases). Per germline, CDR1 GTSNPN and CDR2 SVGIG (reference sequence). The ends were cut back, 2 bases at V and 6 bases at J, with 14 bases in the middle. The CDR3 extends over 14 amino acids. In DNA form, the CDR3 reads TGTGCCTGGAGTCGCGGGATAAACGGCAATGAGCAGTTCTTC. It yields the protein CAWSRGINGNEQFF.

The chain is built from TRBV27 and TRBJ2-7; D is undetermined. Germline loops: CDR1 MNHEY, CDR2 SMNVEV (reference sequence). Trimming took off 5 bases at V and 3 bases at J, with 11 bases between the two ends. The CDR3 contains 13 residues. The CDR3 reads CASSTRGGYEQYF. CDR3 nucleotides: TGTGCCAGCAGTACGCGCGGTGGCTACGAGCAGTACTTC.

The genes are TRBV7-2 and TRBJ2-1; 10 bases agree with TRBD2. The trim removed 2 bases at V and 8 bases at J, leaving 6 bases unmatched. CDR3 size: 15 residues. Germline loops: CDR1 SGHTA, CDR2 FQGNSA. CDR3 amino acids: CASSLYPSGSYEQFF. DNA of the CDR3: TGTGCCAGCAGCTTATACCCTAGCGGGAGTTATGAGCAGTTCTTC.

The chain has TRBV6-5 and TRBJ2-1; TRBD2 aligns across 9 bases. Looked up from germline, CDR1 is MNHEY and CDR2 is SVGAGI. After removal of 3 bases from V and 2 bases from J, the junction contained 5 bases not matched to a gene. The CDR3 totals 16 residues. CDR3 residues: CASSYERGATYNEQFF. CDR3 bases: TGTGCCAGCAGTTATGAGCGGGGGGCGACCTACAATGAGCAGTTCTTC.

V is TRBV7-2 and J is TRBJ2-1, with 7 bases matching TRBD2. CDR1 is SGHTA, CDR2 FQGNSA, per germline. CDR3 length: 15 residues. The V segment lost 4 bases and the J segment 4 bases; nucleotides outside the gene matches: 7. The CDR3 loop is CASSSGTTQYNEQFF. The CDR3 nucleotides are TGTGCCAGCAGCTCCGGGACTACCCAATACAATGAGCAGTTCTTC. The entire variable domain, with the rest obtained from reference TRBV7-2 and TRBJ2-1, is as follows: GAGVSQSPSNKVTEKGKDVELRCDPISGHTALYWYRQSLGQGLEFLIYFQGNSAPDKSGLPSDRFSAERTGGSVSTLTIQRTQQEDSAVYLCASSSGTTQYNEQFFGPGTRLTVL.

This chain links TRBV4-3 with TRBJ1-3; TRBD1 might be the D (6 bases). The CDR3 loop spans 15 amino acids. Germline V lookup: CDR1 LGHNA, CDR2 YSLEER. Trimming took off 3 bases at V and 2 bases at J, with 11 bases between the two ends. In DNA form, the CDR3 reads TGCGCCAGCAGCCAGTATAGGGACACTGGAAACACCATATATTTT. Amino acid sequence: CASSQYRDTGNTIYF.

The chain is built from TRBV19 and TRBJ1-2; D not resolved. The germline V and J ends were trimmed by 7 bases and 8 bases, with 20 bases remaining between them. The length of the CDR3 is 14 residues. Germline values: CDR1 LNHDA, CDR2 SQIVND (reference sequence). CDR3: CASTEDGEGWGYTF. For the CDR3, the DNA is TGTGCCAGTACGGAGGACGGTGAAGGATGGGGCTACACCTTC.

The chain uses TRBV7-2 and TRBJ2-1; 9 bases align to TRBD2. CDR3 length: 15 residues. CDR1 is SGHTA, CDR2 FQGNSA, per germline. V shed 4 bases, J shed 4 bases, and the junction held 5 bases outside the gene matches. This chain's CDR3 is CASSSTSGLYNEQFF. The CDR3 nucleotides read TGTGCCAGCAGCTCCACTAGCGGGCTATACAATGAGCAGTTCTTC.

This clone appeared a single time. The chain has TRBV27 and TRBJ2-7; 13 bases are shared with TRBD2. There are 15 residues in the CDR3. Per germline, CDR1 MNHEY and CDR2 SMNVEV (reference sequence). Germline trimming cut 4 bases from V and 3 bases from J; bases unmatched to any gene: 3. The CDR3 reads CASSSRTSGSYEQYF. CDR3 coding DNA: TGTGCCAGCAGTTCCCGGACTAGCGGGAGCTACGAGCAGTACTTC.

This chain joins TRBV6-6 and TRBJ1-5; D call uncertain. Germline CDR1 is MNHNY and CDR2 is SVGAGI (reference sequence). Trimming took off 7 bases at V and 3 bases at J, with 10 bases between the two ends. The CDR3 is 13 amino acids. The CDR3 sequence: CASKGGNNQPQHF. The CDR3 DNA reads TGTGCCAGCAAAGGCGGGAACAATCAGCCCCAGCATTTT.

CDR3 sequence: CASSLAPAGGTLNSPLHF. DNA of the CDR3: TGTGCCAGCAGCTTAGCCCCAGCGGGGGGTACTCTTAATTCACCCCTCCACTTT. The chain links TRBV7-8 to TRBJ1-6, with D possibly TRBD1 on 5 matching bases. CDR1 and CDR2 (germline): SGHVS, FQNEAQ. This CDR3 has 18 amino acids. Deletions cut 0 bases from V and 6 bases from J, with 18 bases between.

This sequence joins TRBV6-5 and TRBJ1-5; D is unclear. V was shortened by 0 bases and J by 2 bases, with 8 bases between the two germline ends. The CDR3 is made up of 15 amino acids. The germline V gene encodes CDR1 MNHEY and CDR2 SVGAGI. In nucleotides, the CDR3 is TGTGCCAGCAGTTACTCTGGAGTAGGCAATCAGCCCCAGCATTTT. As protein: CASSYSGVGNQPQHF.

The rearrangement links TRBV7-2 to TRBJ1-5; 9 positions agree with TRBD1. This CDR3 is 17 amino acids long. V shed 0 bases, J shed 6 bases, and the junction held 9 bases outside the gene matches. Looked up from germline, CDR1 is SGHTA and CDR2 is FQGNSA. The CDR3: CASSLAWEDRGSQPQHF. In DNA, the CDR3 is TGTGCCAGCAGCTTAGCTTGGGAGGACAGGGGCTCTCAGCCCCAGCATTTT. The full variable domain, with the rest looked up from reference TRBV7-2 and TRBJ1-5, is GAGVSQSPSNKVTEKGKDVELRCDPISGHTALYWYRQSLGQGLEFLIYFQGNSAPDKSGLPSDRFSAERTGGSVSTLTIQRTQQEDSAVYLCASSLAWEDRGSQPQHFGDGTRLSIL.

V usage is TRBV6-5 and J usage is TRBJ1-5, with 7 bases that match TRBD1. The CDR3 covers 13 residues. From germline, CDR1 is MNHEY and CDR2 SVGAGI. Losses at the gene ends were 6 bases for V and 5 bases for J; bases not matched to a gene: 4. CDR3 loop: CASRNRGDQPQHF. CDR3 coding DNA: TGTGCCAGCAGGAACAGGGGTGATCAGCCCCAGCATTTT.

This clone was observed a few times. V gene TRBV4-3 combines with J gene TRBJ1-5; tentative D call: TRBD1 (6 bases). Per germline, CDR1 LGHNA and CDR2 YSLEER. The CDR3 covers 16 residues. V was clipped by 0 bases and J by 9 bases, with 18 bases between them. The CDR3 is CASSQEFGGAEWPQHF. CDR3 coding DNA: TGCGCCAGCAGCCAAGAATTTGGGGGGGCGGAATGGCCCCAGCATTTT.

The rearrangement joins TRBV18 to TRBJ1-2; D might be TRBD1 (5 bases). V was cut by 3 bases and J by 2 bases, with 19 bases left in between. Germline CDR1 reads KGHSH; CDR2 reads LQKENI. CDR3 size: 17 residues. CDR3 loop: CASSPLDSVPANYGYTF. The DNA of the CDR3 is TGTGCCAGCTCACCTCTCGACAGCGTGCCGGCGAACTATGGCTACACCTTC.

The CDR3 reads CASSPLGLAGGISYNEQFF. The CDR3 DNA sequence: TGTGCCAGCAGTCCACTGGGACTAGCGGGAGGGATCTCCTACAATGAGCAGTTCTTC. The chain combines TRBV27 with TRBJ2-1, with 16 bases identical to TRBD2. The junction had 7 bases not matched to a gene; V was cut back by 5 bases and J by 0 bases. This CDR3 is 19 amino acids long. Germline V lookup: CDR1 MNHEY, CDR2 SMNVEV (reference sequence).

This clone was observed a few times. The chain has TRBV5-1 and TRBJ2-1, with D possibly being TRBD2 (6 bases). V dropped 4 bases and J dropped 0 bases, with 11 bases sitting between them. Germline-derived CDR1 and CDR2 are SGHRS and YFSETQ. This CDR3 is 15 amino acids long. The CDR3 coding sequence is TGCGCCAGCAGCACGCGGGATAGCTCCTACAATGAGCAGTTCTTC. Amino acid sequence: CASSTRDSSYNEQFF.